The 9 T cell receptor beta chains in this list originate from one sample, sequenced in a study of T cells after yellow fever vaccination. TCRdb re-derived calls from the 5' RACE reads in MiXCR, one entry per CDR3 protein. The sample shows 500,000 to 650,000 distinct CDR3 sequences, 10% to 15% of them seen only once. The sample consisted of PBMCs, taken on the day of the yellow fever booster vaccination. These receptors were taken from a man aged 30-40 years who received the YFV17D yellow fever vaccine.

The J gene is TRBJ2-7, the V gene TRBV5-6; no definite D call. This CDR3 has 14 residues. Trimming took off 1 base at V and 3 bases at J, with 11 bases between the two ends. Germline CDR1 SGHDT, CDR2 YYEEEE. The CDR3, as DNA: TGTGCCAGCAGCTTGCGACACCTACTCTACGAGCAGTACTTC. Protein: CASSLRHLLYEQYF.

This clonotype came up a few times. J is TRBJ2-1 and V is TRBV18, with D unresolved. Germline assignment: CDR1 KGHSH and CDR2 LQKENI. The germline V and J ends were trimmed by 2 bases and 5 bases, with 10 bases remaining between them. This CDR3 has 14 amino acids. This CDR3 is CASSPSARNNEQFF. The CDR3 nucleotides read TGTGCCAGCTCACCATCCGCTAGAAACAATGAGCAGTTCTTC.

In this sample, this clonotype turned up a few times. The rearrangement uses TRBV27 and TRBJ2-3; 8 bases are a match to TRBD1. Germline CDR1 reads MNHEY; CDR2 reads SMNVEV (reference sequence). The CDR3 is 15 residues long. The V gene end was trimmed by 8 bases and the J gene end by 4 bases; junction bases not matched to a gene: 11. CDR3 residues: CASGAGTGSSDTQYF. Written as DNA, the CDR3 is TGTGCCAGCGGAGCCGGGACAGGATCTTCAGATACGCAGTATTTT.

The table lists this clonotype with many counts. This rearrangement joins TRBV7-3 to TRBJ2-3; tentatively, D is TRBD2 (6 bases). Germline V gene lookup returns CDR1 SGHTA and CDR2 FQGTGA. V gave up 3 bases and J gave up 0 bases, with 10 bases separating them. The CDR3 is made up of 15 amino acids. This chain's CDR3 is CASSFGGTSTDTQYF. The CDR3 region has the DNA TGTGCCAGCAGCTTCGGGGGAACTAGCACAGATACGCAGTATTTT.

Concerning this clonotype itself: One end of the junction does not line up with germline, which may come from a read error. The rearrangement uses TRBV7-2 and TRBJ1-6, with D perhaps matching TRBD1 (5 bases). Germline CDR1 SGHTA, CDR2 FQGNSA. This CDR3 has 14 amino acids. CDR3: CASSRGLYNSPHHF. Written as DNA, the CDR3 is TGTGCCAGCAGCCGGGGCCTCTATAATTCACCCCACCACTTT.

The chain is built from TRBV7-9 and TRBJ1-1; TRBD1 matches 9 bases. The germline V gene encodes CDR1 SEHNR and CDR2 FQNEAQ (reference sequence). This CDR3 is 14 amino acids long. The trim removed 3 bases at V and 10 bases at J, leaving 9 bases unmatched. The CDR3 sequence is CASSLGTGIQVAFF. CDR3 DNA: TGTGCCAGCAGCTTGGGGACAGGGATCCAAGTAGCTTTCTTT. The whole variable domain, remainder taken from reference TRBV7-9 and TRBJ1-1, is DTGVSQNPRHKITKRGQNVTFRCDPISEHNRLYWYRQTLGQGPEFLTYFQNEAQLEKSRLLSDRFSAERPKGSFSTLEIQRTEQGDSAMYLCASSLGTGIQVAFFGQGTRLTVV.

V is TRBV5-1 and J is TRBJ1-4; D perhaps matches TRBD1 (6 bases). Trimming cost V 0 bases and J 0 bases, with 15 bases left between them. Germline lookup yields CDR1 SGHRS and CDR2 YFSETQ. The CDR3 is made up of 18 amino acids. The CDR3 DNA reads as TGCGCCAGCAGCTTGGGGGCGCGGACAGCCTCAACTAATGAAAAACTGTTTTTT. The encoded protein is CASSLGARTASTNEKLFF.

V and J are TRBV7-9 and TRBJ1-1; D may be TRBD1 (6 bases). The CDR3 contains 14 residues. Germline assignment: CDR1 SEHNR and CDR2 FQNEAQ (reference sequence). V gave up 1 base and J gave up 10 bases, with 16 bases separating them. CDR3: CASSLGAGDAVAFF. The CDR3 DNA reads TGTGCCAGCAGCTTAGGGGCAGGGGATGCTGTAGCTTTCTTT.

The DNA of the CDR3 is TGTGCCAGCAGCCAAGTAACCGGGAGAAACACTGAAGCTTTCTTT. Its translation: CASSQVTGRNTEAFF. The rearrangement joins TRBV3-1 to TRBJ1-1; D not certain. V was trimmed by 1 base and J by 2 bases, leaving 11 bases between them. Germline V CDR1 and CDR2: LGHDT, YNNKEL (reference sequence). The CDR3 is made up of 15 amino acids. Looking up the rest from reference TRBV3-1 and TRBJ1-1 gives the full variable domain: DTAVSQTPKYLVTQMGNDKSIKCEQNLGHDTMYWYKQDSKKFLKIMFSYNNKELIINETVPNRFSPKSPDKAHLNLHINSLELGDSAVYFCASSQVTGRNTEAFFGQGTRLTVV.